This TCR beta chain was captured by sequencing in a study of neoadjuvant nivolumab and ipilimumab in lung cancer. About the research overall: Nivolumab 3 mg/kg was given days 1, 15 and 29, plus ipilimumab 1 mg/kg day 1 in combination.

Method: immunoSEQ multiplex PCR; TCRdb's copy keeps in-frame clones and lacks some. Of 28,000 or so clones listed, around 80% were seen once; the top ten hold around 5.1%. The germline V gene has CDR1 SEHNR and CDR2 FQNEAQ (reference sequence). The CDR3 covers 17 residues. The V segment lost 2 bases and the J segment 0 bases; nucleotides outside the gene matches: 7. Study results and caveats: TCR sequencing covered a small number of samples. Only a single major-pathologic-response sample was available for clonality analysis. Blood richness before therapy tracked richness in tumors resected after neoadjuvant therapy.

Regarding this clone: Its target is unknown.

The J gene is TRBJ2-4, the V gene TRBV7-9, with 7 bases identical to TRBD1. The source material was tumor tissue, sampled after neoadjuvant nivolumab, alone or with ipilimumab, at or shortly before surgery. The receptor comes from an adult with non-small cell lung cancer. The CDR3 protein is CASSLPTGTLAKNIQYF. The CDR3 DNA reads TGTGCCAGCAGCTTACCGACAGGGACACTAGCCAAAAACATTCAGTACTTC.